The subject of this entry is one T cell receptor beta chain. Trimming took off 5 bases at V and 7 bases at J, with 18 bases between the two ends. This CDR3 region has 16 residues. Germline V gene sequence: CDR1 SGHVS, CDR2 FQNEAQ. The source of the sample is a study of CD8+ T cells in alopecia areata. Extracted RNA was reverse transcribed into cDNA, the sequencing template. Produced via immunoSEQ multiplex PCR; TCRdb's table is partial and in-frame only. This table has 95,000 to 110,000 clones, 55% appearing once. This chain joins TRBV7-8 and TRBJ1-6, with a possible D match to TRBD1 (5 bases). Sequencing was done on a sample of CD4+ T cells sorted from blood. The sequence came from a human donor in good health. CDR3 region: CASSARRGKENSPLHF. CDR3 coding DNA: TGTGCCAGCAGCGCCCGCCGGGGGAAGGAGAATTCACCCCTCCACTTT.